This T cell receptor (beta chain) is from a study of CD8+ T cells in alopecia areata. Trimming removed 0 bases from V and 10 bases from J, with 11 bases in between. Germline values: CDR1 SGDLS, CDR2 YYNGEE. This CDR3 is built from 13 residues. Comment on this clone: The antigen remains unidentified.

Whole-study findings and limits: Patients shared TCRs less clearly than mice did, possibly owing to HLA.

cDNA reverse transcribed from extracted RNA served as the sequencing template. Repertoires were generated with immunoSEQ multiplex PCR, while TCRdb's copy carries only in-frame clones and drops some. The sample consists of about 200,000 clones, about three fifths of them appearing once. J is TRBJ2-1 and V is TRBV9; D perhaps matches TRBD1 (5 bases). This sample comprised CD4+ T cells sorted from blood, obtained at week 0. This TCR was recovered from a human donor with alopecia areata. CDR3 residues: CASSVAEAGEQFF. DNA of the CDR3: TGTGCCAGCAGCGTAGCAGAGGCAGGGGAGCAGTTCTTC.